This entry lists 21 T cell receptor beta chains sequenced from one sample in a study of cytomegalovirus exposure and HLA in healthy donors. A multiplex PCR was run with 60 Vbeta primers and 13 Jbeta primers. The table came from immunoSEQ multiplex PCR; TCRdb's copy has only in-frame clones and leaves some out. The sample includes under 250,000 clones, 70% to 90% of them seen just once. Material for sequencing was PBMCs. Every receptor here comes from a woman aged 55-75 years in good health and CMV-seropositive.

The chain joins TRBV28 to TRBJ1-6; D may be TRBD1 (5 bases). Trimming removed 1 base from V and 4 bases from J, with 8 bases in between. Germline CDR1 MDHEN, CDR2 SYDVKM. The CDR3 has 15 amino acids. This CDR3 reads CASSLLDTYNSPLHF. Written as DNA, the CDR3 is TGTGCCAGCAGTTTATTGGACACTTATAATTCACCCCTCCACTTT.

This clone was counted between two and nine times. V is TRBV28 and J is TRBJ1-5, with 7 bases identical to TRBD1. In germline, CDR1 is MDHEN, CDR2 SYDVKM. This CDR3 region has 15 residues. V shed 6 bases, J shed 3 bases, and the junction held 8 bases outside the gene matches. The DNA for the CDR3 is TGTGCCAGCAGATCTCTGGGACAGTCCAATCAGCCCCAGCATTTT. Translating gives CASRSLGQSNQPQHF.

The chain uses TRBV7-8 and TRBJ2-1; 9 bases fit TRBD1. The CDR3 consists of 16 residues. Looked up from germline, CDR1 is SGHVS and CDR2 is FQNEAQ. J gave up 5 bases and V 4 bases, and 9 bases lay outside the gene matches. The CDR3 DNA reads as TGTGCCAGCAGCTCCGGTCCTCGGACAGGGGACAATGAGCAGTTCTTC. This gives the protein CASSSGPRTGDNEQFF. The variable domain in full, with the rest retrieved from reference TRBV7-8 and TRBJ2-1, is GAGVSQSPRYKVAKRGQDVALRCDPISGHVSLFWYQQALGQGPEFLTYFQNEAQLDKSGLPSDRFFAERPEGSVSTLKIQRTQQEDSAVYLCASSSGPRTGDNEQFFGPGTRLTVL.

J is TRBJ1-4 and V is TRBV28; D might be TRBD1 (6 bases). Germline V lookup: CDR1 MDHEN, CDR2 SYDVKM. The CDR3 runs 15 residues. V was clipped by 6 bases and J by 8 bases, with 19 bases between them. The CDR3 loop reads CASSLAGGTLEKLFF. CDR3 DNA: TGTGCCAGCAGCCTAGCTGGTGGGACACTCGAAAAACTGTTTTTT.

In this sample, this clone turned up a few times. The V call is TRBV29-1, the J call TRBJ2-5; 13 bases are a match to TRBD2. Looked up from germline, CDR1 is SQVTM and CDR2 is ANQGSEA. This CDR3 region has 12 residues. CDR3 in amino acids: CGLAGAQETQYF. In nucleotides, the CDR3 is TGCGGACTAGCGGGAGCCCAAGAGACCCAGTACTTC.

The J gene is TRBJ1-1, the V gene TRBV10-2; D gene ambiguous. This CDR3 region has 11 residues. Germline lookup yields CDR1 WSHSY and CDR2 SAAADI. V was cut by 8 bases and J by 1 base, with 5 bases left in between. CDR3 region: CASVQNTEAFF. The CDR3 DNA reads as TGCGCCAGCGTACAGAACACTGAAGCTTTCTTT.

The chain combines TRBV4-1 with TRBJ2-1; tentatively, D is TRBD2 (8 bases). The V and J ends lost 3 bases and 9 bases respectively, with 15 bases between them. The CDR3 has 14 amino acids. CDR1 is MGHRA and CDR2 is YSYEKL in the germline V gene. CDR3 nucleotides: TGCGCCAGCAGCCACCCCGGGAGGGACAGTGAGCAGTTCTTC. It translates to CASSHPGRDSEQFF.

The chain uses TRBV6-1 and TRBJ1-3; D is ambiguous. The V gene's germline CDR1 is MNHNS and CDR2 SASEGT. V was pared by 6 bases and J by 0 bases, with 12 bases between. The CDR3 is 15 residues long. The CDR3 loop is CASRVWETSGNTIYF. The CDR3 bases are TGTGCCAGCAGGGTCTGGGAGACCTCTGGAAACACCATATATTTT.

The chain links TRBV28 to TRBJ2-7, with TRBD2 matching over 7 bases. Germline V CDR1 and CDR2: MDHEN, SYDVKM. This CDR3 is 14 amino acids long. V lost 5 bases to trimming and J lost 7 bases; unmatched junction nucleotides: 11. This CDR3 is CASSRGLGGGEQYF. The CDR3 coding sequence is TGTGCCAGCAGTCGAGGACTAGGTGGGGGAGAGCAGTACTTC.

This sequence joins TRBV7-9 and TRBJ2-2; perhaps TRBD1 as D (6 bases). Between the trimmed V and J ends, which lost 5 bases and 5 bases, there was a span of 9 bases. CDR3 length: 13 amino acids. Germline CDR1 and CDR2: SEHNR and FQNEAQ (reference sequence). The CDR3 reads CASSPGETGELFF. CDR3 nucleotide sequence: TGTGCCAGCAGCCCAGGGGAGACCGGGGAGCTGTTTTTT.

This clone occurred a few times. The genes are TRBV7-9 and TRBJ1-1; TRBD1 matches 9 bases. Germline V gives CDR1 SEHNR, CDR2 FQNEAQ (reference sequence). The trim removed 6 bases at V and 3 bases at J, leaving 2 bases unmatched. This CDR3 is built from 13 residues. The CDR3 spells CASSRDRDTEAFF. The DNA for the CDR3 is TGTGCCAGCAGTCGGGACAGGGACACTGAAGCTTTCTTT.

The V call is TRBV7-2, the J call TRBJ1-1; 9 positions match TRBD1. The J segment lost 12 bases and the V segment lost 7 bases, leaving 6 bases of the junction unmatched. CDR1 is SGHTA and CDR2 is FQGNSA in the germline V gene. The length of the CDR3 is 11 residues. The CDR3 DNA sequence: TGTGCCAGCAAACAGGGGGCGAGAACTTTCTTT. Residues: CASKQGARTFF.

This rearrangement joins TRBV7-8 to TRBJ2-7; D possibly corresponds to TRBD2 (5 bases). Germline-derived CDR1 and CDR2 are SGHVS and FQNEAQ. The CDR3 totals 15 residues. V lost 5 bases and J lost 3, with 17 bases in between. CDR3 residues: CASSPKRTKHYEQYF. CDR3 nucleotide sequence: TGTGCCAGCAGCCCGAAGCGGACGAAGCACTACGAGCAGTACTTC. The full variable domain, completed using reference TRBV7-8 and TRBJ2-7, is GAGVSQSPRYKVAKRGQDVALRCDPISGHVSLFWYQQALGQGPEFLTYFQNEAQLDKSGLPSDRFFAERPEGSVSTLKIQRTQQEDSAVYLCASSPKRTKHYEQYFGPGTRLTVT.

The chain employs TRBV7-9 and TRBJ2-6; D gene uncertain. V lost 8 bases and J 1 base, leaving 9 bases between the germline ends. This CDR3 comprises 14 residues. Germline assignment: CDR1 SEHNR and CDR2 FQNEAQ (reference sequence). CDR3 residues: CASRQESGANVLTF. The CDR3 nucleotides are TGTGCCAGCCGTCAGGAATCTGGGGCCAACGTCCTGACTTTC.

The chain recombines TRBV5-1 with TRBJ1-4, with 8 bases that match TRBD1. V shed 1 base, J shed 0 bases, and the junction held 2 bases outside the gene matches. Germline-derived CDR1 and CDR2 are SGHRS and YFSETQ. The CDR3 covers 16 residues. The CDR3 spells CASSLNRGATNEKLFF. The CDR3 nucleotides are TGCGCCAGCAGCTTGAACAGGGGGGCAACTAATGAAAAACTGTTTTTT. The full variable domain, in which reference TRBV5-1 and TRBJ1-4 provide the parts outside the CDR3, is KAGVTQTPRYLIKTRGQQVTLSCSPISGHRSVSWYQQTPGQGLQFLFEYFSETQRNKGNFPGRFSGRQFSNSRSEMNVSTLELGDSALYLCASSLNRGATNEKLFFGSGTQLSVL.

The chain uses TRBV6-1 and TRBJ1-5; weak D call: TRBD1 (5 bases). Germline V gene lookup returns CDR1 MNHNS and CDR2 SASEGT. This CDR3 is 15 amino acids long. The V gene lost 7 bases and the J gene lost 6 bases, with 19 bases spanning the gap. CDR3 in DNA: TGTGCCAGCACATCAGCGACCAGGGAAATTCAGCCCCAGCATTTT. Protein sequence: CASTSATREIQPQHF.

This rearrangement joins TRBV5-1 to TRBJ2-1; 7 bases map to TRBD1. Germline CDR1 is SGHRS and CDR2 is YFSETQ. CDR3 size: 13 residues. Trimming removed 4 bases from V and 7 bases from J; junction bases left unmatched: 5. CDR3: CASSEAGGNEQFF. CDR3 DNA: TGCGCCAGCAGCGAAGCAGGGGGTAATGAGCAGTTCTTC.

In regard to this clone: The junction shows a germline mismatch at one end, possibly a read error. The chain is built from TRBV7-9 and TRBJ2-4, with D perhaps matching TRBD2 (5 bases). The CDR3 is 17 residues long. Germline assignment: CDR1 SEHNR and CDR2 FQNEAQ (reference sequence). Here the CDR3 reads CSSSIVTHREGKNIQYF. The CDR3 nucleotides are TGTTCCAGCAGCATCGTAACCCACCGGGAAGGCAAAAACATTCAGTACTTC.

The genes are TRBV5-1 and TRBJ1-3; a weak D match, TRBD1 (6 bases). Germline lookup yields CDR1 SGHRS and CDR2 YFSETQ. V dropped 2 bases and J dropped 4 bases, with 16 bases sitting between them. This CDR3 is built from 16 residues. CDR3 nucleotide sequence: TGCGCCAGCAGCTTCGGGGGGCTAACGGGAGGAAACACCATATATTTT. It encodes CASSFGGLTGGNTIYF.

The CDR3 DNA reads TGTGCCAGCTCACTCGGACAGGCCCAAGAGACCCAGTACTTC. Translating it yields CASSLGQAQETQYF. The chain recombines TRBV18 with TRBJ2-5; the match to TRBD1 covers 7 bases. This CDR3 contains 14 residues. Per germline, CDR1 KGHSH and CDR2 LQKENI. The V gene end was trimmed by 4 bases and the J gene end by 1 base; junction bases not matched to a gene: 3.

This clone was picked up a small number of times. The rearrangement links TRBV27 to TRBJ1-5, with D perhaps matching TRBD1 (6 bases). Trimming removed 6 bases at V and 5 bases at J, with 11 bases between. The germline CDR1 and CDR2 sequences are MNHEY and SMNVEV (reference sequence). The CDR3 totals 13 residues. The CDR3 coding sequence is TGTGCCAGCAGCGGACAGTCTCATCAGCCCCAGCATTTT. It yields the protein CASSGQSHQPQHF.